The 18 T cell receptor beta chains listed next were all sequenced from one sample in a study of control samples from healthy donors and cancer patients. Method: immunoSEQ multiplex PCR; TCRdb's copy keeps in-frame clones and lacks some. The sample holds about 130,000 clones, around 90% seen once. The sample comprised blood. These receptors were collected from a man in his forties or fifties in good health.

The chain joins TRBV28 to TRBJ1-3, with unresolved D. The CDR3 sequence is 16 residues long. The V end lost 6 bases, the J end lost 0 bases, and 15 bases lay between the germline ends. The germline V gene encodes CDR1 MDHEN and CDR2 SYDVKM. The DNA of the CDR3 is TGTGCCAGCAGGGAGTCGGCGGGTTTCTCTGGAAACACCATATATTTT. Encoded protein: CASRESAGFSGNTIYF.

CDR3 loop: CASSPDGSVPQHF. In DNA, the CDR3 is TGTGCCAGCTCACCTGACGGCTCTGTGCCCCAGCATTTT. The chain is built from TRBV18 and TRBJ1-5; D is uncertain. V lost 3 bases and J lost 9, with 12 bases in between. The length of the CDR3 is 13 residues. CDR1 and CDR2 (germline): KGHSH, LQKENI.

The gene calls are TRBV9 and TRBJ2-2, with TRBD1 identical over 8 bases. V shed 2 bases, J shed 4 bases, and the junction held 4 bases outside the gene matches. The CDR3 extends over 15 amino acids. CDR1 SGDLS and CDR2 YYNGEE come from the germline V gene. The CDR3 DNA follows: TGTGCCAGCAGCGTCGACAGGGGCCTCACCGGGGAGCTGTTTTTT. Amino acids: CASSVDRGLTGELFF.

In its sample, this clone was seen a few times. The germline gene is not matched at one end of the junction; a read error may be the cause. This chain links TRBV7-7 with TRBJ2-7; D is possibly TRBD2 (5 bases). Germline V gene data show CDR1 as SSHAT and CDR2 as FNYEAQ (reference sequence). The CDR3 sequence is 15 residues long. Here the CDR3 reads CASSLTPGPGGEQYF. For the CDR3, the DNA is TGTGCTAGCAGCCTCACGCCCGGACCCGGCGGGGAGCAGTACTTC.

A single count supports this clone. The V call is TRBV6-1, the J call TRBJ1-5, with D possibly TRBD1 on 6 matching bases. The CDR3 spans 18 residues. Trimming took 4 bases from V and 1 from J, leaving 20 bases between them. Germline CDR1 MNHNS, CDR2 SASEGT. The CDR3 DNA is TGTGCCAGCAGTGCAAGGGGGGGGAGGGAGTGGAGCAATCAGCCCCAGCATTTT. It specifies CASSARGGREWSNQPQHF.

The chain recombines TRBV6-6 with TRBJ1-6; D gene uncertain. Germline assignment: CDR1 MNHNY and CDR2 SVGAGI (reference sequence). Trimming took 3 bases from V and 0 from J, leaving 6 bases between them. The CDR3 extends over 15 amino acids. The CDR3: CASSYSVSYNSPLHF. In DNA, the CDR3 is TGTGCCAGCAGTTATTCCGTCTCCTATAATTCACCCCTCCACTTT.

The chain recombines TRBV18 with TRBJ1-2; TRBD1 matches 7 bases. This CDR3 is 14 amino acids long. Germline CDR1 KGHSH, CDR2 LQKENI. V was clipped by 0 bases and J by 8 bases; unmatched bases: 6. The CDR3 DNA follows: TGTGCCAGCTCACCACCGGGGAGGGGACAGGGCTACACCTTC. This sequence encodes CASSPPGRGQGYTF.

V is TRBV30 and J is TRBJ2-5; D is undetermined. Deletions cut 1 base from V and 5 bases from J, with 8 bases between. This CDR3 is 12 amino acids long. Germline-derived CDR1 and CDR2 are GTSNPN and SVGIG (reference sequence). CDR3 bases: TGTGCCTGGAGTGGTGAGATTGAGACCCAGTACTTC. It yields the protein CAWSGEIETQYF.

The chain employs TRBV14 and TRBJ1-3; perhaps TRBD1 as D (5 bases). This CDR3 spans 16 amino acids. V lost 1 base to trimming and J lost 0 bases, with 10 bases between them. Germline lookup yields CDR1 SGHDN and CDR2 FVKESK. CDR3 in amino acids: CASSQVRGLSGNTIYF. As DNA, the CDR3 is TGTGCCAGCAGCCAAGTGAGGGGTCTCTCTGGAAACACCATATATTTT.

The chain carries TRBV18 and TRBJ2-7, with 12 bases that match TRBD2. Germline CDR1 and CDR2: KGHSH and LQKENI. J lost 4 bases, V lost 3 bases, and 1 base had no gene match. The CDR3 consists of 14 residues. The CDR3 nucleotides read TGTGCCAGCTCACCCGGACTAGCGGGGTACGAGCAGTACTTC. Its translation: CASSPGLAGYEQYF. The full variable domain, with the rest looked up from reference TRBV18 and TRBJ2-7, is NAGVMQNPRHLVRRRGQEARLRCSPMKGHSHVYWYRQLPEEGLKFMVYLQKENIIDESGMPKERFSAEFPKEGPSILRIQQVVRGDSAAYFCASSPGLAGYEQYFGPGTRLTVT.

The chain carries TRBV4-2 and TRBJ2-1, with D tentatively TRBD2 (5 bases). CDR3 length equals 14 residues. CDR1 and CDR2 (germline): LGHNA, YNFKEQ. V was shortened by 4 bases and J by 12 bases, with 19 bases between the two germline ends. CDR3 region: CASSPGVEGRGQFF. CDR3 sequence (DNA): TGTGCCAGCAGCCCGGGCGTTGAGGGTCGCGGGCAGTTCTTC.

CDR3: CATSSSGWLAGELFF. DNA for the CDR3: TGTGCCACCAGCAGCAGTGGGTGGCTTGCCGGGGAGCTGTTTTTT. The chain uses TRBV15 and TRBJ2-2; no definite D call. V was trimmed by 3 bases and J by 6 bases, leaving 14 bases between them. Germline V CDR1 and CDR2: LNHNV, YYDKDF (reference sequence). CDR3 length: 15 residues.

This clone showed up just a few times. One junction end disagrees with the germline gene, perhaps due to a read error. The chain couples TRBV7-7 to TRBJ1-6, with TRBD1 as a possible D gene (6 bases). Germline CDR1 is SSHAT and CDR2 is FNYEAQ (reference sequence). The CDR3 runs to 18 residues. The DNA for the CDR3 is TGTGCTAGCAGCTTAGCAGGGGTCCTAAGCTCCTATAATTCACCCCTCCACTTT. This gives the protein CASSLAGVLSSYNSPLHF.

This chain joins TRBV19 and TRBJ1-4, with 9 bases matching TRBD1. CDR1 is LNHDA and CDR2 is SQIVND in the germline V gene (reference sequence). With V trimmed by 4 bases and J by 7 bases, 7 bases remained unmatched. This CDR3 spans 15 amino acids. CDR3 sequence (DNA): TGTGCCAGTAGTACCACGACAGGGGGGGGTGAAAAACTGTTTTTT. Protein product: CASSTTTGGGEKLFF.

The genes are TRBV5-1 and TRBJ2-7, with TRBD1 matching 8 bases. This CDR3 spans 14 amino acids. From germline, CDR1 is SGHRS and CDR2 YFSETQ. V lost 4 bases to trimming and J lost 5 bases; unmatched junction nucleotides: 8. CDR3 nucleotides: TGCGCCAGCAGCCCAACGACAGGGGTGGACGAGCAGTACTTC. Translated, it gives CASSPTTGVDEQYF.

CDR3 sequence (DNA): TGTGCCAGCAGCTTAACACAGGGAGAGCACACTGAAGCTTTCTTT. Translated: CASSLTQGEHTEAFF. The V gene is TRBV7-6, the J gene TRBJ1-1; possibly TRBD1 for D (6 bases). Trimming stripped 2 bases from V and 3 bases from J, with 13 bases between. The germline V gene has CDR1 SGHVS and CDR2 FNYEAQ. The CDR3 sequence is 15 residues long.

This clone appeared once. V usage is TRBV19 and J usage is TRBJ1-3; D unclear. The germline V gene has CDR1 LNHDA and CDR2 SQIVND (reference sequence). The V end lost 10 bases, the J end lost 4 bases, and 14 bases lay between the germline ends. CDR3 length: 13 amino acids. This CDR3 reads CATSPGGGNTIYF. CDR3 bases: TGTGCCACCTCCCCGGGCGGGGGAAACACCATATATTTT.

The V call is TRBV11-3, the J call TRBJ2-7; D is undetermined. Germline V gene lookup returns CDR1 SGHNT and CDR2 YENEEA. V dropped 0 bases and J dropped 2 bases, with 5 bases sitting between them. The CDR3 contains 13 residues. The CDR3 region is CASSLEGAYEQYF. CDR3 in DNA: TGTGCCAGCAGCTTAGAAGGAGCCTACGAGCAGTACTTC.